The 4 T cell receptor beta chains presented below share a single source sample, sequenced in a study of T cells expressing NK-cell markers. After re-calling the 5' RACE reads, TCRdb lists one entry per CDR3 protein, DNA absent. The specimen's table records some 450,000 distinct CDR3 sequences. The sample consisted of blood T cells: a sorted CD56 or NKG2C T cell subset, CD4+ or CD8+ T cells, or bulk PBMC T cells (not recorded which). These receptors all come from a woman aged 18 to 75 in good health.

This sequence joins TRBV20-1 and TRBJ2-7; TCRdb proposes TRBD1, but this gene call is untestable without DNA. The germline CDR1 and CDR2 sequences are DFQATT and SNEGSKA (reference sequence). The CDR3 is 15 amino acids. Here the CDR3 reads CSARDRVTGRYEQYF.

This chain joins TRBV5-5 and TRBJ1-4. This CDR3 is 14 amino acids long. Germline V gene lookup returns CDR1 SGHKS and CDR2 YYEKEE (reference sequence). CDR3 protein: CASSPEALGEKLFF.

The chain has TRBV20-1 and TRBJ2-4; TCRdb's D call, TRBD1, is unchecked because there is no DNA. Germline CDR1 is DFQATT and CDR2 is SNEGSKA (reference sequence). The CDR3 runs 15 residues. CDR3 residues: CSAAGHPVAKNIQYF.

This sequence joins TRBV12-3 or TRBV12-4 and TRBJ2-5; the D call from TCRdb, TRBD1, cannot be confirmed without DNA. This CDR3 comprises 15 residues. The CDR3 loop is CASSLEGWGRETQYF.